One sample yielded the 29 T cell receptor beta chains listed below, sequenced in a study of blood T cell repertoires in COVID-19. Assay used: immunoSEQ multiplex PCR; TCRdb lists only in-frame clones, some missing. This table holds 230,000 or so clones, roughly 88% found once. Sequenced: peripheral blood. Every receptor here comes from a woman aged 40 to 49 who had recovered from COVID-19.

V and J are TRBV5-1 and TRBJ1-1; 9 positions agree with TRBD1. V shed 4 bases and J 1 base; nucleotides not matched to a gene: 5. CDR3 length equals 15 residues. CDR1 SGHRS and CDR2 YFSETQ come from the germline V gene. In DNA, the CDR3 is TGCGCCAGCAGCCAACTGACAGGGGGGAACACTGAAGCTTTCTTT. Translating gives CASSQLTGGNTEAFF.

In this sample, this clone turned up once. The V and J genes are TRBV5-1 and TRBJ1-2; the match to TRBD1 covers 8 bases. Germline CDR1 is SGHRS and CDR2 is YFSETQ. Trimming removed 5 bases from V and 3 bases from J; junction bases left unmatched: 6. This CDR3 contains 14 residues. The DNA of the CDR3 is TGCGCCAGCAGACTCCTGGGACAGGACTATGGCTACACCTTC. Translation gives CASRLLGQDYGYTF.

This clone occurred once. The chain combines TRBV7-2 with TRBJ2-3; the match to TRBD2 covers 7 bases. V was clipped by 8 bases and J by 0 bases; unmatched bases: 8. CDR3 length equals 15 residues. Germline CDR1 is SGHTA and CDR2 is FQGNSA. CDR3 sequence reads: CASGSSGLSTDTQYF. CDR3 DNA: TGTGCCAGCGGTTCTAGCGGTCTTAGCACAGATACGCAGTATTTT.

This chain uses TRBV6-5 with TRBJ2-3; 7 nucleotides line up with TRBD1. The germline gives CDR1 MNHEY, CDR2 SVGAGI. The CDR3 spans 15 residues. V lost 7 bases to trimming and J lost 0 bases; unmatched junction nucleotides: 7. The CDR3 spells CASTPGTASTDTQYF. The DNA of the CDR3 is TGTGCCAGCACCCCCGGGACAGCTAGCACAGATACGCAGTATTTT.

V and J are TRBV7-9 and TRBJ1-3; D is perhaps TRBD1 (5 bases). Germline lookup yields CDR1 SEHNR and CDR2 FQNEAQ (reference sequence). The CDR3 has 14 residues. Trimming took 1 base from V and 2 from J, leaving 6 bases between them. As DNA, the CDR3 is TGTGCCAGCAGCTTAGGACAGCCTGGAAACACCATATATTTT. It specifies CASSLGQPGNTIYF.

The CDR3 nucleotides read TGCGCCAGCAGCCAAGACCCCATTGGACAGGAGAACACCGGGGAGCTGTTTTTT. Its protein product is CASSQDPIGQENTGELFF. This sequence joins TRBV4-3 and TRBJ2-2; TRBD1 agrees at 7 bases. Germline CDR1 is LGHNA and CDR2 is YSLEER. V gave up 0 bases and J gave up 1 base; unmatched junction bases: 8. The CDR3 spans 18 residues.

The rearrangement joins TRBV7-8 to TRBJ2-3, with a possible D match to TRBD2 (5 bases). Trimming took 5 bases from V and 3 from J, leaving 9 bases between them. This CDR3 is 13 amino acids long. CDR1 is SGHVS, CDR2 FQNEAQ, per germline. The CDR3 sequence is CASSKRGTDTQYF. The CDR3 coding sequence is TGTGCCAGCAGCAAACGCGGGACAGATACGCAGTATTTT.

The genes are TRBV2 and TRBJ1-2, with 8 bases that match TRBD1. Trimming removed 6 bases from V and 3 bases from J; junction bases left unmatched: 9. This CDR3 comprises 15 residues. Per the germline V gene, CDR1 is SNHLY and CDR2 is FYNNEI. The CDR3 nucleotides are TGTGCCAGCAGAGAAACCCCGGACAGGGACTATGGCTACACCTTC. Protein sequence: CASRETPDRDYGYTF.

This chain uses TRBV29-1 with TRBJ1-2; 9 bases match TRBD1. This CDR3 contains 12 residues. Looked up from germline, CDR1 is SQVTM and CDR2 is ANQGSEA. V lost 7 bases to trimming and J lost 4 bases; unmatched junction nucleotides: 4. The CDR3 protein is CSATGGGYGYTF. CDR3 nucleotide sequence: TGCAGCGCGACAGGGGGAGGCTATGGCTACACCTTC.

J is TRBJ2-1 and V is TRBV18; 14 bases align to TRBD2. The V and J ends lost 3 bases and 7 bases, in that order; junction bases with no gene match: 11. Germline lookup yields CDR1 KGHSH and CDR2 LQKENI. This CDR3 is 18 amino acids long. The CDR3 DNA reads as TGTGCCAGCTCACCGAGAATAGGACTAGCGGGGGGTAGGAATGAGCAGTTCTTC. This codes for CASSPRIGLAGGRNEQFF.

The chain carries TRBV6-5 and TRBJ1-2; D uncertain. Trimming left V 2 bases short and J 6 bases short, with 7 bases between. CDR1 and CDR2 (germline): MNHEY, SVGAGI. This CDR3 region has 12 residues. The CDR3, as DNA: TGTGCCAGCAGTTACCTGGGAGATGGCTACACCTTC. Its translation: CASSYLGDGYTF.

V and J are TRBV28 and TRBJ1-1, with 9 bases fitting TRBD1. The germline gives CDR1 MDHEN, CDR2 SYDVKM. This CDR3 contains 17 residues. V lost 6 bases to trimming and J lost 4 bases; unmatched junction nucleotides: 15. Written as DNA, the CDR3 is TGTGCCAGCAGCCTCCCACCGGGACAGGGACTGGGCACTGAAGCTTTCTTT. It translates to CASSLPPGQGLGTEAFF.

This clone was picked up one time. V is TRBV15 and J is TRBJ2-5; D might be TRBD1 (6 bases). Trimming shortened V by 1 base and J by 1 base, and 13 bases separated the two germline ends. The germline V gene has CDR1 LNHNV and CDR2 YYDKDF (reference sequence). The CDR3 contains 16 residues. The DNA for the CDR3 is TGTGCCACCAGCAGAGGAATGACAGGCGTCCAAGAGACCCAGTACTTC. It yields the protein CATSRGMTGVQETQYF.

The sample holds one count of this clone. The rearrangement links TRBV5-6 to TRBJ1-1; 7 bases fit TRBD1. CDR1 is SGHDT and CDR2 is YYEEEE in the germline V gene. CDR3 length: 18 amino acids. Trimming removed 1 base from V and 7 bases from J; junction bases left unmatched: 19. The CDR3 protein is CASSLYVWVYRGRDEAFF. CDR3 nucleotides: TGTGCCAGCAGCTTGTATGTATGGGTGTACAGGGGAAGGGATGAAGCTTTCTTT.

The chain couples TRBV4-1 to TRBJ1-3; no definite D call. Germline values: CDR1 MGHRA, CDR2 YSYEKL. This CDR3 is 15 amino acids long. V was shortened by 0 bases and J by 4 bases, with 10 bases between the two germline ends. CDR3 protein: CASSQDRYLGNTIYF. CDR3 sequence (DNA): TGCGCCAGCAGCCAAGACAGGTACCTCGGAAACACCATATATTTT.

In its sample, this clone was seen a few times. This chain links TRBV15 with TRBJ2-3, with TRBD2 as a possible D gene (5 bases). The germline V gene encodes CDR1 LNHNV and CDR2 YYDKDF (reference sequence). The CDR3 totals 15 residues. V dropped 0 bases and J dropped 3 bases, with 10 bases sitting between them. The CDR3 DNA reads TGTGCCACCAGCAGAGACCCGGCGGGTACAGATACGCAGTATTTT. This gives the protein CATSRDPAGTDTQYF. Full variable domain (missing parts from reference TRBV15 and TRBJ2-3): DAMVIQNPRYQVTQFGKPVTLSCSQTLNHNVMYWYQQKSSQAPKLLFHYYDKDFNNEADTPDNFQSRRPNTSFCFLDIRSPGLGDTAMYLCATSRDPAGTDTQYFGPGTRLTVL.

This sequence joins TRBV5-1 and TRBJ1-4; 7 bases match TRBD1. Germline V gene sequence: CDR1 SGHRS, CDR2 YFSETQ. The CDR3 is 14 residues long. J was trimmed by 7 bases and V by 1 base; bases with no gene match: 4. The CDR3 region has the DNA TGCGCCAGCAGCTTGCGACAGGGCTCTGAAAAACTGTTTTTT. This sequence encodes CASSLRQGSEKLFF.

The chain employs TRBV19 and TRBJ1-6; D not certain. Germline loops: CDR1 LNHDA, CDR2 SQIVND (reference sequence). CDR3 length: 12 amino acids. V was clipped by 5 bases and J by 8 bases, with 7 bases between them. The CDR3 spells CASSVEYSPLHF. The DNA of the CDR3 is TGTGCCAGTAGTGTTGAGTATTCACCCCTCCACTTT.

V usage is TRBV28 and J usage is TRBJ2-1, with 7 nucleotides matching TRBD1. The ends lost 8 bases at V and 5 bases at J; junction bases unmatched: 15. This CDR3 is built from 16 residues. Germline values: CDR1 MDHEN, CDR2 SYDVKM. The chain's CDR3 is CASSNPGTETHNEQFF. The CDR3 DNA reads TGTGCCAGCTCCAACCCAGGGACAGAGACCCACAATGAGCAGTTCTTC.

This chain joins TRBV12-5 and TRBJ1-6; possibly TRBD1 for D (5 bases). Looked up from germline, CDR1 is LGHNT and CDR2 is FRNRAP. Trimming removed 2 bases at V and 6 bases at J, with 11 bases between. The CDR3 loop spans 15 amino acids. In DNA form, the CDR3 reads TGTGCTAGTGGTTTGTCCGGGGGGGGTAATTCACCCCTCCACTTT. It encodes CASGLSGGGNSPLHF.

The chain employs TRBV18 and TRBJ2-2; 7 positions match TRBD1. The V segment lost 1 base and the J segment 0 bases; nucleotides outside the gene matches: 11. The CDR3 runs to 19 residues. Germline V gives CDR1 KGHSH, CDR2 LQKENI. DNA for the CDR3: TGTGCCAGCTCACCACGTAACAGGGGCGCACCCCCGAACACCGGGGAGCTGTTTTTT. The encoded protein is CASSPRNRGAPPNTGELFF.

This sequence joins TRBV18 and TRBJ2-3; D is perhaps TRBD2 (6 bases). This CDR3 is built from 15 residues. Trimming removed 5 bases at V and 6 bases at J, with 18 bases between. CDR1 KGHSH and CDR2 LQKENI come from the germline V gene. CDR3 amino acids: CASSAARGTSDTQYF. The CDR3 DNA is TGTGCCAGCTCAGCCGCTCGGGGGACCTCGGATACGCAGTATTTT.

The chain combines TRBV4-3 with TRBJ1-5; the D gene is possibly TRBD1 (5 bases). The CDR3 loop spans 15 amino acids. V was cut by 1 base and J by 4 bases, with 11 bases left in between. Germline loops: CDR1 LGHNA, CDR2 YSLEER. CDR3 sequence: CASSQGLKGNQPQHF. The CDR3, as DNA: TGCGCCAGCAGCCAAGGGCTGAAGGGGAATCAGCCCCAGCATTTT.

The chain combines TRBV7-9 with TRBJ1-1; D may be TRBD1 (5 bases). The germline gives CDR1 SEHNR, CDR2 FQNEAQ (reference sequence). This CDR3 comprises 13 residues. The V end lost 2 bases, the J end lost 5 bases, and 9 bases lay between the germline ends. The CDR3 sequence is CASSLPGLTEAFF. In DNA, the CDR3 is TGTGCCAGCAGCTTACCAGGGTTGACTGAAGCTTTCTTT.

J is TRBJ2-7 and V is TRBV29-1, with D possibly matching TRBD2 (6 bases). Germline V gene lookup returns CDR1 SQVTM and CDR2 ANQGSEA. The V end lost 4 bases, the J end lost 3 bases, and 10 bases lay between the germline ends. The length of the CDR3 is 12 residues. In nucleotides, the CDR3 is TGCAGCGTTGTCCGGGAGAACTACGAGCAGTACTTC. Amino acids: CSVVRENYEQYF.

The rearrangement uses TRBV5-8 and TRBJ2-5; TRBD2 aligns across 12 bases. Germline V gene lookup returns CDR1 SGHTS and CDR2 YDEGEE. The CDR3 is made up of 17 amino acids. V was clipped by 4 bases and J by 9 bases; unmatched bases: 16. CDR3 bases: TGTGCCAGCAGCACCGGACTAGCGGGGAGCCACCGGGTGGCCCAGTACTTC. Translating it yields CASSTGLAGSHRVAQYF. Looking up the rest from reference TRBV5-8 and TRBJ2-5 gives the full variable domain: EAGVTQSPTHLIKTRGQQATLRCSPISGHTSVYWYQQALGLGLQFLLWYDEGEERNRGNFPPRFSGRQFPNYSSELNVNALELEDSALYLCASSTGLAGSHRVAQYFGPGTRLLVL.

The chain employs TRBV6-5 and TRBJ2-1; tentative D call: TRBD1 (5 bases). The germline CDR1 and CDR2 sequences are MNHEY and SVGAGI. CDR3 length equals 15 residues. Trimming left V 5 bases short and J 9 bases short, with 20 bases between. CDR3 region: CASSQLDKPSPEQFF. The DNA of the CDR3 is TGTGCCAGCAGTCAGTTGGACAAGCCCTCTCCTGAGCAGTTCTTC.

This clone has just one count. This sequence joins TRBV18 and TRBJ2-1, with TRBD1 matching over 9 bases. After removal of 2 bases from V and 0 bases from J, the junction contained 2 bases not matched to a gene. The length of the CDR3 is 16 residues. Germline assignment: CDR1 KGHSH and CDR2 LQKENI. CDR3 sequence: CASSPGTGSSYNEQFF. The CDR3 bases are TGTGCCAGCTCACCAGGGACAGGGAGCTCCTACAATGAGCAGTTCTTC.

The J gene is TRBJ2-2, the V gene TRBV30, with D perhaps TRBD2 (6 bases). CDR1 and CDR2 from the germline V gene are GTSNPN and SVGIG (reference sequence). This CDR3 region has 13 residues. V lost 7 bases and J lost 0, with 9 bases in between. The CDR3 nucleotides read TGTGCCTTTAGCGGACCGAACACCGGGGAGCTGTTTTTT. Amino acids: CAFSGPNTGELFF.